This T cell receptor beta chain was recorded in a study of control samples from healthy donors and cancer patients. Libraries were prepared by immunoSEQ multiplex PCR; TCRdb keeps only in-frame clonotypes and omits some of them. The sample carries roughly 370,000 clones, 90% recorded once. Between the trimmed V and J ends, which lost 9 bases and 7 bases, there was a span of 9 bases. The germline gives CDR1 MDHEN, CDR2 SYDVKM. The CDR3 has 11 amino acids. The receptor comes from a man aged 40-49 years with head and neck cancer. The gene calls are TRBV28 and TRBJ1-4, with D possibly TRBD1 on 5 matching bases. Source material: PBMCs. CDR3 loop: CASSRGEKLFF. Written as DNA, the CDR3 is TGTGCCAGTTCTAGGGGTGAAAAACTGTTTTTT.